This T cell receptor beta chain was recorded in a study of a mutant IDH1 vaccine in newly diagnosed glioma. Looking at the study overall: Scheduled for weeks 1, 3, 5, 7, 11, 15, 19 and 23, eight vaccinations were given to patients. The treated population exhibited a male proportion of about 62%, a female proportion of around 38%, and a mean age of around 40 years. Findings and caveats of the study: Seemingly, pseudoprogression had no relation to changes in the top peripheral T cell clonotypes.

Regarding time point: week 23, last vaccination. Every vaccine dose comprised 300 ug of mutant IDH1 20-mer peptide plus topical imiquimod. Germline loops: CDR1 SGHNT, CDR2 YYREEE (reference sequence). V was clipped by 4 bases and J by 4 bases; unmatched bases: 4. The CDR3 totals 15 residues. Method: immunoSEQ multiplex PCR; TCRdb's copy keeps in-frame clones and lacks some. The table has roughly 45,000 clones, around 84% seen once. On this clone: What it recognizes is unknown.

This specimen was PBMCs, taken from a glioma patient whose treatment included an IDH1 peptide vaccine. The chain employs TRBV5-4 and TRBJ2-2; 10 nucleotides align to TRBD2. The sequence was obtained from a woman under 30 with glioma. Some clones in this sample may be carry-over from other donors' samples. The CDR3 nucleotides read TGTGCCAGCAGCGTAACTAGCGGGGCCACCGGGGAGCTGTTTTTT. Encoded protein: CASSVTSGATGELFF. Full variable domain (missing parts from reference TRBV5-4 and TRBJ2-2): ETGVTQSPTHLIKTRGQQVTLRCSSQSGHNTVSWYQQALGQGPQFIFQYYREEENGRGNFPPRFSGLQFPNYSSELNVNALELDDSALYLCASSVTSGATGELFFGEGSRLTVL.